This TCR beta chain was documented in a study of T cell repertoires in cytomegalovirus infection. Study overall: Recently identified HLA-C-restricted and well-studied HLA-B-restricted CMV epitopes were used. Public signatures in TCR beta pointed to CMV infection and matching HLA type.

As concerns this clonotype: Its antigen remains unknown.

In TCRdb, the reads were re-called with MiXCR into one record per CDR3 protein. The sample yields about 740,000 distinct CDR3 sequences, roughly 30% seen once. The CDR3 has 15 amino acids. Germline-derived CDR1 and CDR2 are MNHNS and SASEGT. After removal of 4 bases from V and 7 bases from J, the junction contained 7 bases not matched to a gene. Study results and limitations: CMV carriers with the relevant HLA were identified by cumulative public TCR beta family frequency. Dominant in the ex vivo response were TCR beta clonotypes restricted by HLA-C and specific for CMV.

The starting material was cultured PBMCs, obtained from culture after CMV antigen stimulation. V usage is TRBV6-1 and J usage is TRBJ1-5; 10 bases align to TRBD1. The receptor was isolated from a human donor in good health (CMV status not recorded). Some clones in this sample may be carry-over from other donors' samples. The CDR3 sequence: CASSVRQGAGQPQHF. Written as DNA, the CDR3 is TGTGCCAGCAGTGTAAGACAGGGGGCCGGGCAGCCCCAGCATTTT.